The clone carrying this T cell receptor beta chain has more than one count but fewer than ten. What it binds is unknown. Treg sorting used a CD4+CD25+CD127-/low gate. Study results and caveats: In terms of TCR gene usage, tumor memory CD4+ T cells clustered together with blood and lymph node memory CD4+ cells, as well as with lymph node naive CD4+ cells.

V lost 1 base and J lost 9; bases outside the gene matches: 6. The CDR3 covers 15 residues. Germline assignment: CDR1 SGHTA and CDR2 FQGNSA. Constant-region reverse primers amplified full-length variable regions, followed by semi-nested Nested Universal Primer A PCR. TCRdb redid the calling of the 5' RACE reads with MiXCR, one entry per CDR3 protein. The sample lists 46,000 or so distinct CDR3 sequences, more than 20% occurring once. This clonotype was obtained from a female donor with breast cancer. The chain combines TRBV7-2 with TRBJ2-1, with 10 bases that match TRBD2. Source material: Tregs sorted from a lymph node. CDR3 loop: CASSLGSGRAFEQFF. In DNA form, the CDR3 reads TGTGCCAGCAGCTTAGGAAGCGGGAGGGCCTTTGAGCAGTTCTTC.